The next 15 T cell receptor beta chains were all read from a single sample in a study of blood T cells in healthy people across ages. Through a sample-barcoded 5' primer and a J-beta primer mix, a second PCR was run for roughly 6 to 11 cycles. MiXCR, run by TCRdb on the 5' RACE reads, gives a single entry per CDR3 protein. The sample carries over a million distinct CDR3 sequences, 42% recorded once. Sequencing input: blood. Receptors originate from a woman in her late teens or twenties in good health.

This clonotype has a count of ten or more. The J gene is TRBJ2-3, the V gene TRBV4-1; TRBD2 is a possible D gene (5 bases). The germline V gene has CDR1 MGHRA and CDR2 YSYEKL. The CDR3 is 17 amino acids. Trimming pared 3 bases from V and 0 bases from J, leaving 16 bases between. Here the CDR3 reads CASSHTPSSTSTDTQYF. The CDR3 DNA follows: TGCGCCAGCAGCCATACCCCTAGCAGTACTAGCACAGATACGCAGTATTTT.

This clonotype was found a few times. The chain combines TRBV7-9 with TRBJ2-1, with 9 bases that match TRBD1. J was trimmed by 7 bases and V by 5 bases; bases with no gene match: 6. The CDR3 has 14 residues. CDR1 and CDR2 from the germline V gene are SEHNR and FQNEAQ (reference sequence). CDR3: CASSPGQGRNEQFF. In nucleotides, the CDR3 is TGTGCCAGCAGCCCCGGACAGGGGAGAAATGAGCAGTTCTTC.

The chain recombines TRBV6-6 with TRBJ2-3, with D possibly TRBD1 on 6 matching bases. V was trimmed by 6 bases and J by 1 base, leaving 11 bases between them. Germline CDR1 is MNHNY and CDR2 is SVGAGI (reference sequence). The CDR3 is 14 residues long. CDR3 residues: CASRRTEGTDTQYF. CDR3 DNA: TGTGCCAGCAGACGGACAGAGGGCACAGATACGCAGTATTTT.

The rearrangement links TRBV20-1 to TRBJ2-1; 9 bases match TRBD2. Germline CDR1 DFQATT, CDR2 SNEGSKA (reference sequence). The ends lost 1 base at V and 1 base at J; junction bases unmatched: 11. This CDR3 has 18 amino acids. The CDR3 here is CSARASFSGSRSYNEQFF. The CDR3 bases are TGCAGTGCTAGAGCTTCCTTTAGCGGGAGTAGGTCCTACAATGAGCAGTTCTTC.

The CDR3 loop is CASSYGQGQAFF. DNA for the CDR3: TGTGCCAGCAGTTACGGCCAGGGTCAAGCTTTCTTT. The chain is built from TRBV6-6 and TRBJ1-1; D possibly corresponds to TRBD1 (5 bases). The CDR3 is made up of 12 amino acids. The germline CDR1 and CDR2 sequences are MNHNY and SVGAGI (reference sequence). V lost 2 bases and J lost 9, with 10 bases in between.

The V and J genes are TRBV5-1 and TRBJ2-1; D might be TRBD1 (5 bases). CDR1 and CDR2 (germline): SGHRS, YFSETQ. The CDR3 has 13 amino acids. V lost 5 bases, J lost 9 bases, and 15 bases lay in between. The CDR3 DNA sequence: TGCGCCAGCAGTGTCCAGGGAAGGGCTGAGCAGTTCTTC. Its protein is CASSVQGRAEQFF.

This clonotype was found a few times. The rearrangement joins TRBV12-3 or TRBV12-4 to TRBJ2-1, with TRBD1 matching over 8 bases. V lost 7 bases and J lost 7; bases outside the gene matches: 9. The CDR3 runs 14 residues. CDR3: CASIPTGAVNEQFF. CDR3 nucleotides: TGTGCCAGCATCCCGACAGGGGCGGTGAATGAGCAGTTCTTC.

This clonotype was seen a few times. This chain uses TRBV5-1 with TRBJ1-2; 8 bases map to TRBD1. CDR1 is SGHRS, CDR2 YFSETQ, per germline. V trimming: 0 bases; J trimming: 7 bases; junction bases outside the gene matches: 5. The CDR3 loop spans 14 amino acids. The CDR3: CASSLGQGAFGYTF. Written as DNA, the CDR3 is TGCGCCAGCAGCTTGGGCCAGGGGGCTTTTGGCTACACCTTC.

This clonotype was detected only once. The V and J genes are TRBV18 and TRBJ1-2; D gene uncertain. Germline loops: CDR1 KGHSH, CDR2 LQKENI. This CDR3 is 14 amino acids long. V lost 0 bases and J lost 3, with 8 bases in between. CDR3 sequence (DNA): TGTGCCAGCTCACCACCGATGGCGGACTATGGCTACACCTTC. Translating it yields CASSPPMADYGYTF.

The rearrangement links TRBV6-5 to TRBJ1-6; 12 positions agree with TRBD1. This CDR3 has 13 amino acids. Germline V gene sequence: CDR1 MNHEY, CDR2 SVGAGI. Trimming cost V 11 bases and J 10 bases; bases outside gene matches: 6. Here the CDR3 reads CAAQGQGASPLHF. In DNA form, the CDR3 reads TGTGCCGCTCAGGGACAGGGGGCGTCACCCCTCCACTTT.

This clonotype has a handful of counts. The rearrangement uses TRBV7-2 and TRBJ1-2; 7 bases are a match to TRBD1. Germline CDR1 reads SGHTA; CDR2 reads FQGNSA. The CDR3 is 14 residues long. V lost 5 bases to trimming and J lost 4 bases; unmatched junction nucleotides: 7. The DNA for the CDR3 is TGTGCCAGCAGCCACCCGGGACAGACCTATGGCTACACCTTC. Protein product: CASSHPGQTYGYTF.

The chain uses TRBV2 and TRBJ2-3, with 7 bases matching TRBD2. This CDR3 is built from 16 residues. Looked up from germline, CDR1 is SNHLY and CDR2 is FYNNEI. J was trimmed by 0 bases and V by 6 bases; bases with no gene match: 9. DNA of the CDR3: TGTGCCAGCAGGGAACTCGAGCGGGGAAGCACAGATACGCAGTATTTT. Its translation: CASRELERGSTDTQYF.

This chain joins TRBV7-2 and TRBJ2-1, with TRBD1 as a possible D gene (6 bases). V gave up 2 bases and J gave up 13 bases, with 24 bases separating them. This CDR3 comprises 16 residues. Germline V CDR1 and CDR2: SGHTA, FQGNSA. The CDR3 DNA sequence: TGTGCCAGCAGCTTAAGGTCTACAGGGACCGGGAAGACCCAGTTCTTC. Its protein is CASSLRSTGTGKTQFF.

Only a few counts were recorded for this clonotype. V gene TRBV7-2 combines with J gene TRBJ2-7, with 7 bases matching TRBD1. The germline V gene has CDR1 SGHTA and CDR2 FQGNSA. The V segment lost 5 bases and the J segment 1 base; nucleotides outside the gene matches: 5. The CDR3 has 14 amino acids. The chain's CDR3 is CASSTLTGSYEQYF. DNA of the CDR3: TGTGCCAGCAGCACCCTGACAGGGTCCTACGAGCAGTACTTC.

The rearrangement links TRBV5-5 to TRBJ1-1; 11 bases map to TRBD1. The trim removed 4 bases at V and 0 bases at J, leaving 5 bases unmatched. This CDR3 comprises 16 residues. Germline CDR1 is SGHKS and CDR2 is YYEKEE (reference sequence). The CDR3 DNA sequence: TGTGCCAGCAGCCGGGACAGGGGGGTTTTGAACACTGAAGCTTTCTTT. As protein: CASSRDRGVLNTEAFF. Using reference TRBV5-5 and TRBJ1-1 for the parts outside the CDR3, the full variable domain is DAGVTQSPTHLIKTRGQQVTLRCSPISGHKSVSWYQQVLGQGPQFIFQYYEKEERGRGNFPDRFSARQFPNYSSELNVNALLLGDSALYLCASSRDRGVLNTEAFFGQGTRLTVV.